The following is a T cell receptor beta chain sequence with its context. Antigen unknown. The same CDR3 arises from other DNA sequences in this sample as well. These data come from a study of cytomegalovirus exposure and HLA in healthy donors. General study findings and limits: With later analysis, a missense DCLRE1C variant became linked to TCR beta V- and J-gene trimming. Reported results showed that the classifier diagnosed cytomegalovirus status with high specificity and sensitivity.

Sampled while nominally healthy, donors likely had unrecorded immune exposures. The PCR employed 60 Vbeta primers together with 13 Jbeta primers. Libraries were prepared by immunoSEQ multiplex PCR; TCRdb keeps only in-frame clonotypes and omits some of them. Here the sample spans roughly 150,000 clones, nearly 80% being singletons. The sequenced sample was PBMCs. The TCR comes from a woman aged 40 to 49 in good health and CMV-seronegative.

The CDR3: CASSQDLTDTQYF. CDR3 in DNA: TGTGCCAGCAGCCAAGATCTGACAGATACGCAGTATTTT. This chain uses TRBV14 with TRBJ2-3, with D uncertain. CDR1 is SGHDN and CDR2 is FVKESK in the germline V gene. The CDR3 is made up of 13 amino acids. V was trimmed by 0 bases and J by 3 bases, leaving 4 bases between them.